Each of the 13 T cell receptor beta chains below was sequenced from the same sample in a study of regulatory T cells in long-lasting Graves disease. To make TCR beta libraries, researchers used iRepertoire HTBI primers and Arm-PCR of CDR3 regions. One entry per CDR3 protein results from TCRdb running MiXCR on the multiplex PCR reads. Of a few hundred thousand distinct CDR3 sequences in the sample, roughly 15% were seen once. The time point was: newly diagnosed GD, antithyroid drugs for less than 3 months. Extracted RNA from PBMCs served as the source of the TCR library. In addition, the sample was reused for a study of T cells in Graves' hyperthyroidism and ophthalmopathy.

The starting material was peripheral blood mononuclear cells (PBMCs), obtained at new diagnosis, from a patient treated with antithyroid drugs. The origin of the receptors is a woman aged 18 to 35 with Graves disease.

This clonotype was observed at least ten times. The gene calls are TRBV7-9 and TRBJ2-1; D gene unclear. The CDR3 runs to 15 residues. Germline CDR1 SEHNR, CDR2 FQNEAQ (reference sequence). Trimming removed 6 bases at V and 3 bases at J, with 15 bases between. Here the CDR3 DNA reads TGTGCCAGCAGTGTCCTAGAGCCCAACTACAATGAGCAGTTCTTC. This encodes CASSVLEPNYNEQFF. Using reference TRBV7-9 and TRBJ2-1 for the parts outside the CDR3, the full variable domain is DTGVSQNPRHKITKRGQNVTFRCDPISEHNRLYWYRQTLGQGPEFLTYFQNEAQLEKSRLLSDRFSAERPKGSFSTLEIQRTEQGDSAMYLCASSVLEPNYNEQFFGPGTRLTVL.

This clonotype was detected ten times or more. The chain carries TRBV5-1 and TRBJ1-2; 8 bases fit TRBD1. V lost 3 bases and J lost 5; bases outside the gene matches: 9. The CDR3 is 15 amino acids. Germline lookup yields CDR1 SGHRS and CDR2 YFSETQ. The CDR3 DNA sequence: TGCGCCAGCAGCTCATCCGGGACAGGTGATTATGGCTACACCTTC. It yields the protein CASSSSGTGDYGYTF.

The J gene is TRBJ1-2, the V gene TRBV6-1, with no clear D. The CDR3 runs 11 residues. The germline gives CDR1 MNHNS, CDR2 SASEGT. The chain's CDR3 is CASGLNYGYTF. The DNA for the CDR3 is TGTGCAAGCGGGTTAAACTATGGCTACACCTTC.

V usage is TRBV2 and J usage is TRBJ2-4, with 14 bases aligning to TRBD2. Germline V gene sequence: CDR1 SNHLY, CDR2 FYNNEI. This CDR3 is 14 amino acids long. Trimming took 7 bases from V and 8 from J; bases not matched to a gene: 4. CDR3 bases: TGTGCCAGCATTGGGACTAGCGGGAGTGACATTCAGTACTTC. It specifies CASIGTSGSDIQYF.

In this sample, this clonotype turned up a few times. The chain links TRBV6-1 to TRBJ2-3; tentative D call: TRBD2 (5 bases). With 6 bases removed from V and 1 base from J, the gap between germline ends came to 20 bases. Germline V gene lookup returns CDR1 MNHNS and CDR2 SASEGT. The CDR3 sequence is 17 residues long. CDR3 amino acids: CASRFALIARRTDTQYF. In DNA form, the CDR3 reads TGTGCCAGCAGATTCGCCCTAATAGCGCGCCGCACAGATACGCAGTATTTT.

A few counts support this clonotype. V and J are TRBV6-1 and TRBJ1-2; 9 bases align to TRBD1. The CDR3 has 15 residues. V gave up 6 bases and J gave up 2 bases; unmatched junction bases: 7. The germline gives CDR1 MNHNS, CDR2 SASEGT. The CDR3 sequence: CASRGQGAFNYGYTF. The DNA for the CDR3 is TGTGCCAGCAGGGGACAGGGAGCCTTCAACTATGGCTACACCTTC.

This clonotype came up a few times. The genes are TRBV20-1 and TRBJ1-1; D gene unclear. Germline V CDR1 and CDR2: DFQATT, SNEGSKA (reference sequence). This CDR3 is 11 amino acids long. Between the trimmed V and J ends, which lost 0 bases and 4 bases, there was a span of 3 bases. The CDR3, as DNA: TGCAGTGCTAGAGATTTCACTGAAGCTTTCTTT. The encoded protein is CSARDFTEAFF.

There are many counts of this clonotype. The V gene is TRBV6-1, the J gene TRBJ2-3, with D possibly TRBD2 on 5 matching bases. The ends were cut back, 5 bases at V and 8 bases at J, with 14 bases in the middle. Germline loops: CDR1 MNHNS, CDR2 SASEGT. The CDR3 has 13 amino acids. CDR3 in amino acids: CASSPKGVGTQYF. CDR3 DNA: TGTGCCAGCAGTCCCAAGGGAGTAGGTACGCAGTATTTT.

This clonotype has at least ten counts. The genes are TRBV2 and TRBJ2-3, with 7 bases identical to TRBD2. Germline V gene lookup returns CDR1 SNHLY and CDR2 FYNNEI. J lost 2 bases, V lost 0 bases, and 5 bases had no gene match. This CDR3 is 16 amino acids long. CDR3 loop: CASSEAPAGVTDTQYF. CDR3 DNA: TGTGCCAGCAGTGAAGCGCCGGCGGGAGTCACAGATACGCAGTATTTT.

This clonotype was detected once. The DNA is left out, because the CDR3 cannot be placed on it with certainty; the CDR3 is given as TCRdb lists it. The chain uses TRBV28 and TRBJ2-2. Germline CDR1 and CDR2: MDHEN and SYDVKM. The CDR3 is 14 amino acids in total, end residues counted. The CDR3 sequence: CASSSSGGTGELFF.

The chain carries TRBV12-3 or TRBV12-4 and TRBJ2-7, with TRBD2 identical over 10 bases. The CDR3 has 13 amino acids. Trimming cost V 6 bases and J 5 bases; bases outside gene matches: 4. CDR3 bases: TGTGCCAGCAGCCAGAGCGGGAGGGACGAGCAGTACTTC. As protein: CASSQSGRDEQYF.

This clonotype showed up many times. This chain uses TRBV20-1 with TRBJ2-3; 12 nucleotides align to TRBD2. The germline V gene encodes CDR1 DFQATT and CDR2 SNEGSKA (reference sequence). V was clipped by 4 bases and J by 1 base; unmatched bases: 3. This CDR3 contains 15 residues. The CDR3 region is CSAKGLAGRTDTQYF. CDR3 coding DNA: TGCAGTGCTAAGGGACTAGCGGGTCGCACAGATACGCAGTATTTT.

This clonotype was counted between two and nine times. The chain recombines TRBV7-8 with TRBJ1-5; TRBD1 matches at 7 bases. J gave up 7 bases and V 2 bases, and 14 bases lay outside the gene matches. The CDR3 totals 17 residues. Germline values: CDR1 SGHVS, CDR2 FQNEAQ. The CDR3 loop reads CASSLYRGMTGLQPQHF. CDR3 in DNA: TGTGCCAGCAGCTTATACCGGGGCATGACAGGGCTACAGCCCCAGCATTTT.